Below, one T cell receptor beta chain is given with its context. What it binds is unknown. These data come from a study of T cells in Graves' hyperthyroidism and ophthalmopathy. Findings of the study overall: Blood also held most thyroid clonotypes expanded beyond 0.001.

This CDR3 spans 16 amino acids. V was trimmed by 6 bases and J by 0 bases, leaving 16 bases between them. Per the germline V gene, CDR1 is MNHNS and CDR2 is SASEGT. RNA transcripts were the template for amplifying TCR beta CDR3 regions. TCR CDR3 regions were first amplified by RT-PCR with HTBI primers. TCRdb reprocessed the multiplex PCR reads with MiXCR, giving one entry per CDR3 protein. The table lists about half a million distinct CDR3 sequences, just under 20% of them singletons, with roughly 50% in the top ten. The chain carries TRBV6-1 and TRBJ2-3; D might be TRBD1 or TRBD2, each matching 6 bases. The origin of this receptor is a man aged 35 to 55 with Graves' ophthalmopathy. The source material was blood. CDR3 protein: CASSPRGRTSTDTQYF. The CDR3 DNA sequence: TGTGCCAGCAGCCCCCGGGGGCGTACTAGCACAGATACGCAGTATTTT.